Each of the 21 T cell receptor beta chains below was sequenced from the same sample in a study of monozygotic twins with inflammatory bowel disease. TCRdb re-called the 5' RACE reads and gives one entry per CDR3 protein, without DNA. The sample shows some 400,000 distinct CDR3 sequences, and 2% to 2.5% sits with its ten largest clones. The specimen sequenced was blood. The receptors originated from a human donor with ulcerative colitis or Crohn's disease, or a healthy co-twin of an affected twin (not recorded which).

V and J are TRBV12-3 or TRBV12-4 and TRBJ2-3; the D gene TCRdb calls, TRBD2, cannot be checked with no DNA. This CDR3 is built from 13 residues. The CDR3 loop reads CASRRPPTDTQYF.

This rearrangement joins TRBV6-6 to TRBJ2-7; TCRdb's assignment of TRBD1 cannot be checked, as there is no DNA. This CDR3 is 14 amino acids long. Germline V CDR1 and CDR2: MNHNY, SVGAGI (reference sequence). The CDR3 here is CASRNRDRLNEQYF.

This chain connects TRBV12-3 or TRBV12-4 to TRBJ2-1; the TCRdb call, TRBD1, lacks DNA for checking. This CDR3 region has 15 residues. The CDR3: CASRTGGTAINEQFF.

The chain employs TRBV29-1 and TRBJ2-6; the TCRdb call, TRBD1, lacks DNA for checking. This CDR3 comprises 18 residues. Germline V gene data show CDR1 as SQVTM and CDR2 as ANQGSEA. The CDR3 sequence: CSVEDRRGQGPGANVLTF.

The CDR3 is CASSTGTKDNEQFF. The gene calls are TRBV6-4 and TRBJ2-1; TCRdb picks TRBD2, but there is no DNA to check that call. The CDR3 runs 14 residues. Germline V gene sequence: CDR1 MRHNA, CDR2 SNTAGT.

This chain uses TRBV7-2 with TRBJ1-1; TCRdb's D call of TRBD1 is untestable without DNA. The germline gives CDR1 SGHTA, CDR2 FQGNSA. The CDR3 is 13 amino acids. Here the CDR3 reads CASSSRGQMEAFF.

The chain combines TRBV30 with TRBJ2-1; TCRdb proposes TRBD1, but this gene call is untestable without DNA. The germline gives CDR1 GTSNPN, CDR2 SVGIG (reference sequence). The CDR3 loop spans 14 amino acids. CDR3 region: CAWSRGQGIGEQFF.

This sequence joins TRBV5-1 and TRBJ2-7; the D call of TRBD1 rests on TCRdb alone, since no DNA is present to check it. This CDR3 comprises 13 residues. Per the germline V gene, CDR1 is SGHRS and CDR2 is YFSETQ. The CDR3 loop reads CASSSQGDVKQYF.

This chain joins TRBV6-6 and TRBJ2-1. Looked up from germline, CDR1 is MNHNY and CDR2 is SVGAGI (reference sequence). CDR3 length: 11 residues. The CDR3 spells CASSYQTEQFF.

The chain carries TRBV15 and TRBJ2-7; TCRdb proposes TRBD1, but this gene call is untestable without DNA. The CDR3 runs 15 residues. Germline CDR1 reads LNHNV; CDR2 reads YYDKDF (reference sequence). CDR3 region: CATSRCTGLHCEQYF.

The rearrangement uses TRBV9 and TRBJ1-2. CDR1 SGDLS and CDR2 YYNGEE come from the germline V gene. The CDR3 has 13 residues. This CDR3 is CASMDMTAEGYTF.

The V gene is TRBV7-2, the J gene TRBJ1-5; there is no DNA to check the TCRdb D call of TRBD1. The CDR3 extends over 14 amino acids. Germline CDR1 and CDR2: SGHTA and FQGNSA. The CDR3 loop reads CASSLPGQVQPQHF.

V usage is TRBV20-1 and J usage is TRBJ2-7; no DNA is available, so the TRBD1 call from TCRdb remains unchecked. This CDR3 region has 13 residues. From germline, CDR1 is DFQATT and CDR2 SNEGSKA (reference sequence). The CDR3 loop reads CSASPPSQSEQYF.

The chain is built from TRBV7-2 and TRBJ2-3; checking the TCRdb D call of TRBD2 is not possible without DNA. The germline V gene encodes CDR1 SGHTA and CDR2 FQGNSA. This CDR3 contains 17 residues. CDR3 in amino acids: CASRRDLAGGPTDTQYF.

V is TRBV12-3 or TRBV12-4 and J is TRBJ2-3; TCRdb returns TRBD1, unconfirmable since there is no DNA. The CDR3 loop spans 15 amino acids. The CDR3 region is CASRAGTGGRDTQYF.

This chain links TRBV11-3 with TRBJ2-5. CDR1 and CDR2 (germline): SGHNT, YENEEA. The CDR3 extends over 13 amino acids. This chain's CDR3 is CASSFFSTETQYF.

J is TRBJ2-7 and V is TRBV27. The CDR3 totals 15 residues. CDR1 is MNHEY and CDR2 is SMNVEV in the germline V gene (reference sequence). CDR3 loop: CASSSIDRGTYEQYF.

This chain joins TRBV2 and TRBJ2-3; TCRdb names TRBD1, which stays unverified in the absence of DNA. Germline values: CDR1 SNHLY, CDR2 FYNNEI. CDR3 length: 13 residues. The CDR3 loop is CASSGQGADTQYF. The whole variable domain, remainder taken from reference TRBV2 and TRBJ2-3, is EPEVTQTPSHQVTQMGQEVILRCVPISNHLYFYWYRQILGQKVEFLVSFYNNEISEKSEIFDDQFSVERPDGSNFTLKIRSTKLEDSAMYFCASSGQGADTQYFGPGTRLTVL.

This sequence joins TRBV4-3 and TRBJ1-5; TCRdb reports TRBD1, a call that lacks DNA to check it against. The CDR3 is 14 amino acids. In germline, CDR1 is LGHNA, CDR2 YSLEER. CDR3 in amino acids: CASSPGHLNQPQHF.

The chain employs TRBV7-2 and TRBJ1-2. Germline lookup yields CDR1 SGHTA and CDR2 FQGNSA. The CDR3 is made up of 14 amino acids. The CDR3 here is CASSLASQATGYTF. Full variable domain (rest looked up from reference TRBV7-2 and TRBJ1-2): GAGVSQSPSNKVTEKGKDVELRCDPISGHTALYWYRQSLGQGLEFLIYFQGNSAPDKSGLPSDRFSAERTGGSVSTLTIQRTQQEDSAVYLCASSLASQATGYTFGSGTRLTVV.

This rearrangement joins TRBV5-4 to TRBJ2-7; the TCRdb D gene call, TRBD1, has no DNA to confirm it. This CDR3 region has 13 residues. Germline CDR1 SGHNT, CDR2 YYREEE (reference sequence). The CDR3: CASSPGTNTEQYF.